This record concerns one T cell receptor beta chain sequence. The data belong to a study of shared clonotypes between healthy human individuals. Only CD45RO-negative cells positively selected for CCR7 counted as naive CD8 cells, so terminally differentiated effector memory CD45RA+ cells were excluded. Donors comprised only Caucasian adults living in Nashville, Tennessee. The CDR3 extends over 16 amino acids. In germline, CDR1 is LNHDA, CDR2 SQIVND (reference sequence). V lost 0 bases, J lost 0 bases, and 9 bases lay in between. Execution of the assay was at deep level. In the original processing: Filtering differed since immunoSEQ provided only junctions, with no quality scores. Measured with immunoSEQ multiplex PCR; TCRdb has only the in-frame clones, and not every one. That table furnishes V, J and clone size, whereas the DNA furnished D and trimming. This table holds approximately 2,000,000 clones, approximately 92% found once.

The rearrangement joins TRBV19 to TRBJ2-1, with D possibly matching TRBD2 (5 bases). Specimen: naive CD8+ T cells from PBMCs. The sequence was collected from a man between 18 and 29 years old in good health. Some clones in this sample may be carry-over from other donors' samples. The DNA of the CDR3 is TGTGCCAGTAGTATAGAAGGAGGAGGCTCCTACAATGAGCAGTTCTTC. Protein: CASSIEGGGSYNEQFF.